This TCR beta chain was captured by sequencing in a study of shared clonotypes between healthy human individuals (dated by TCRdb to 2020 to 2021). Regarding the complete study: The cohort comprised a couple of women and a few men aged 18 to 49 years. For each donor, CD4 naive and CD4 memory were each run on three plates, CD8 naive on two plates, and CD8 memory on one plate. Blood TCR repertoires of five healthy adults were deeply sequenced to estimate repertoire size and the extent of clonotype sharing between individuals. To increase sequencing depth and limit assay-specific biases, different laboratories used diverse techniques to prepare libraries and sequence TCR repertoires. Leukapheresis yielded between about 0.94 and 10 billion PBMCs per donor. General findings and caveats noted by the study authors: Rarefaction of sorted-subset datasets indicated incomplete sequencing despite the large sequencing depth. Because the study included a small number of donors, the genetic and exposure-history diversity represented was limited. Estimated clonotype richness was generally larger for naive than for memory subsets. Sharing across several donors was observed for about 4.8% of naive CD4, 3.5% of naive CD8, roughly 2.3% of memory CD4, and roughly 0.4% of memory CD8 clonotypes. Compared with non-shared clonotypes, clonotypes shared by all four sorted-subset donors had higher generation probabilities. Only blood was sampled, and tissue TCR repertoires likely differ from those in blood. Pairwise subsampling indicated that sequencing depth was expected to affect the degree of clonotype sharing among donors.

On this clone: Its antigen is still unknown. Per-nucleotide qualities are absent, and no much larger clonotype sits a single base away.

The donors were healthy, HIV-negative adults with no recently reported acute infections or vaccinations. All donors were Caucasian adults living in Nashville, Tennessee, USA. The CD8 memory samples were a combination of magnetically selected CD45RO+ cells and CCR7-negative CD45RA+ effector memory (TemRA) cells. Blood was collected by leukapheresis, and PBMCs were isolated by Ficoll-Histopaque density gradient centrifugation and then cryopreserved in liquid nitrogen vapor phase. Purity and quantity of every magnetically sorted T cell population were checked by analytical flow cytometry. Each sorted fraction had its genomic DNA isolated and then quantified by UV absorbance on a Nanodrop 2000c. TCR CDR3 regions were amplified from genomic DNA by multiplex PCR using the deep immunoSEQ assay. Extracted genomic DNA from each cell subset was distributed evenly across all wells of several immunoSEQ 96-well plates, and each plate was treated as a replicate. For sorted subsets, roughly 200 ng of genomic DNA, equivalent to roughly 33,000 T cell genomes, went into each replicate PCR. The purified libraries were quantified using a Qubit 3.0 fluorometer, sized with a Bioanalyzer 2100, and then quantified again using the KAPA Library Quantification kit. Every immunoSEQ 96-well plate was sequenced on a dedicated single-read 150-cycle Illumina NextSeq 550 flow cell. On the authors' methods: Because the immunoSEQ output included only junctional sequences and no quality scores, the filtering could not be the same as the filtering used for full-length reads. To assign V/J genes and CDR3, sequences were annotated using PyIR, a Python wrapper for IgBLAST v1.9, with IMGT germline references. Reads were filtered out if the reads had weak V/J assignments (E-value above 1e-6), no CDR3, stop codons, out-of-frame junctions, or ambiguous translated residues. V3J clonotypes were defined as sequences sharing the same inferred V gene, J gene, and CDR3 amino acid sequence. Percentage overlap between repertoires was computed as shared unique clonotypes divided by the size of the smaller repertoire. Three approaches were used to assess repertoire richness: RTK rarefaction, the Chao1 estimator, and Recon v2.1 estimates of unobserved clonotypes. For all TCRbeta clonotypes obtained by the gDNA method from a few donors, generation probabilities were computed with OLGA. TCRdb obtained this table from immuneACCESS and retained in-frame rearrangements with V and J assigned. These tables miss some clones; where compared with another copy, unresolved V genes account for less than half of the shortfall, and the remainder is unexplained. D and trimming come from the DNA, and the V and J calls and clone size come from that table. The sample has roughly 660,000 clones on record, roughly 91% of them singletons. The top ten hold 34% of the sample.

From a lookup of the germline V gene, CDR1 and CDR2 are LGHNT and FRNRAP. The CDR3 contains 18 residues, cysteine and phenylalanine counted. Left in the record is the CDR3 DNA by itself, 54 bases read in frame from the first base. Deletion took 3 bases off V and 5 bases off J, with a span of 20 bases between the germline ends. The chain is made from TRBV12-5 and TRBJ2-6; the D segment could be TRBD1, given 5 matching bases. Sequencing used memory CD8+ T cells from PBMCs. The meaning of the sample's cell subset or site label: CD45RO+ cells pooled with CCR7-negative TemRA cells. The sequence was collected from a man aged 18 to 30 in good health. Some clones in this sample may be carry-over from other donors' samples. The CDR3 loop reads CASGLGPAGQSRANVLTF. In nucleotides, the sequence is TGTGCTAGTGGTTTAGGGCCTGCAGGACAAAGTCGGGCCAACGTCCTGACTTTC.